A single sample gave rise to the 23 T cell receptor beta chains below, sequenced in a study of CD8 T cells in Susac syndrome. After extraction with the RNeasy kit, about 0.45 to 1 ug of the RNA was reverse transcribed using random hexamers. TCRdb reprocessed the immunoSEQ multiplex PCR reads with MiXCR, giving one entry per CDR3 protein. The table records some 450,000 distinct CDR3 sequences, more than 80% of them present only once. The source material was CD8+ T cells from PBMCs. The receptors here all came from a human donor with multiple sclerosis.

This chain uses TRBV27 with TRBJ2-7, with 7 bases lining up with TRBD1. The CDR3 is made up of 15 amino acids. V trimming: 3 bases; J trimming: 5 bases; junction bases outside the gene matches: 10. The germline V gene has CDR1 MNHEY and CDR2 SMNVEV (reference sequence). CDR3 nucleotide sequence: TGTGCCAGCAGTTTCCTCCCTGGGACAGCCCACGAGCAGTACTTC. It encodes CASSFLPGTAHEQYF.

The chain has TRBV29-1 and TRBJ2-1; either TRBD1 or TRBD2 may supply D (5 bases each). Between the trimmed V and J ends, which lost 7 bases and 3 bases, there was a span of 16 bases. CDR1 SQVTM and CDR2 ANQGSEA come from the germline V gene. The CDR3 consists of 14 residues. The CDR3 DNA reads TGCAGCGGAACCGGGACGTACCTCTACAATGAGCAGTTCTTC. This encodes CSGTGTYLYNEQFF.

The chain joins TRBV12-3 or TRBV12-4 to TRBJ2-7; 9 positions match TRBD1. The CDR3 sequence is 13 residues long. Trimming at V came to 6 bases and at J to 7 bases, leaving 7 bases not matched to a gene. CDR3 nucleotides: TGTGCCAGCAGAGGACAGGGGAAGGGGGAGCAGTACTTC. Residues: CASRGQGKGEQYF.

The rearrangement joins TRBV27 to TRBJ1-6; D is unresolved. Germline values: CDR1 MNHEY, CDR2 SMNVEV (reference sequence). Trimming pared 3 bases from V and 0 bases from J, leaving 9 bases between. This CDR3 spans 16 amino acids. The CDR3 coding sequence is TGTGCCAGCAGTTTGGATGGGAACTCCTATAATTCACCCCTCCACTTT. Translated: CASSLDGNSYNSPLHF.

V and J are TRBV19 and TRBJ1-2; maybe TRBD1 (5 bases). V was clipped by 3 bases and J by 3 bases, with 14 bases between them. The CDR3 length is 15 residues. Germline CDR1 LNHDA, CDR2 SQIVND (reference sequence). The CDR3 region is CASSILAGSDYGYTF. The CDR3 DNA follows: TGTGCCAGTAGTATCCTCGCAGGGTCCGACTATGGCTACACCTTC.

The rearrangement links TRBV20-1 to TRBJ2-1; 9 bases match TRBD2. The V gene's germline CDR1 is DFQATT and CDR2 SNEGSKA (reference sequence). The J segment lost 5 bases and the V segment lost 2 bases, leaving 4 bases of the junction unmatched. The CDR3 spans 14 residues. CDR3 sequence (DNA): TGCAGTGCTAGATCGAGCGGGAGGAACAATGAGCAGTTCTTC. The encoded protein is CSARSSGRNNEQFF.

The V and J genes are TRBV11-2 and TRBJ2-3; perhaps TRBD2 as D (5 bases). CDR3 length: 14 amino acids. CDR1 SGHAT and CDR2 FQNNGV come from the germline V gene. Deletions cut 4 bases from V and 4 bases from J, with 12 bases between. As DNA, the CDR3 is TGTGCCAGCAGCTCTCTGGATAGCGCAGATACGCAGTATTTT. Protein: CASSSLDSADTQYF.

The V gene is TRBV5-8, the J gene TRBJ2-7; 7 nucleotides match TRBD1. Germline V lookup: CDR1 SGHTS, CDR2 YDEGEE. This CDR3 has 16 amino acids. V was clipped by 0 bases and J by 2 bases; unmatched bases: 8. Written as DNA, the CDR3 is TGTGCCAGCAGCTTGGGTGAGGACAGGATCACCTACGAGCAGTACTTC. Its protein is CASSLGEDRITYEQYF. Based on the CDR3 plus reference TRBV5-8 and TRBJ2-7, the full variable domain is EAGVTQSPTHLIKTRGQQATLRCSPISGHTSVYWYQQALGLGLQFLLWYDEGEERNRGNFPPRFSGRQFPNYSSELNVNALELEDSALYLCASSLGEDRITYEQYFGPGTRLTVT.

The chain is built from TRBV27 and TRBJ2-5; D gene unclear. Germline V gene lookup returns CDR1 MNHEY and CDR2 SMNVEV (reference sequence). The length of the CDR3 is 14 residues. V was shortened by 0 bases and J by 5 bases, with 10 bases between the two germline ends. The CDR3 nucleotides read TGTGCCAGCAGTTTATCGTGGGGTAAGGAGACCCAGTACTTC. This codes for CASSLSWGKETQYF.

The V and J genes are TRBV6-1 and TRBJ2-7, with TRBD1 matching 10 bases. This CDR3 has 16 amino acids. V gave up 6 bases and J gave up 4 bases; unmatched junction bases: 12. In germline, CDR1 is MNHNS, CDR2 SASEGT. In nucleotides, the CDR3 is TGTGCCAGCAGCCAACTACCGGGACAGGGGTTTTACGAGCAGTACTTC. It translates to CASSQLPGQGFYEQYF.

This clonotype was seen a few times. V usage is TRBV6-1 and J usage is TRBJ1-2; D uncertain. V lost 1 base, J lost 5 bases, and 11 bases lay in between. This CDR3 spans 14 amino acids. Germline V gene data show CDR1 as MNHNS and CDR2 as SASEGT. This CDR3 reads CASSEEGTVYGYTF. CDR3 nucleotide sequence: TGTGCCAGCAGTGAAGAGGGAACAGTGTATGGCTACACCTTC.

The chain's CDR3 is CASSHSGTGATGELFF. DNA for the CDR3: TGTGCCAGTAGCCACTCCGGGACAGGGGCCACCGGGGAGCTGTTTTTT. The chain combines TRBV19 with TRBJ2-2; TRBD1 aligns across 10 bases. Trimming cost V 6 bases and J 4 bases; bases outside gene matches: 8. The CDR3 is 16 residues long. Germline values: CDR1 LNHDA, CDR2 SQIVND (reference sequence).

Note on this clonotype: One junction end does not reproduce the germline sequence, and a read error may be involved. This CDR3 reads CASSRGYEKLFF. The CDR3 nucleotides read TGTGCCAGCAGCCGGGGTTACGAAAAACTATTTTTT. The rearrangement uses TRBV16 and TRBJ1-4; D call uncertain. The CDR3 is made up of 12 amino acids. Germline lookup yields CDR1 KGHSY and CDR2 FQNENV.

The CDR3 DNA is TGTGCCAGCAGTTCACTGGCGACTGGACAGGGGAATGAAAAACTGTTTTTT. Translation: CASSSLATGQGNEKLFF. V is TRBV27 and J is TRBJ1-4, with 9 bases lining up with TRBD1. This CDR3 has 17 amino acids. V was pared by 4 bases and J by 5 bases, with 11 bases of the junction left unmatched. CDR1 and CDR2 from the germline V gene are MNHEY and SMNVEV (reference sequence).

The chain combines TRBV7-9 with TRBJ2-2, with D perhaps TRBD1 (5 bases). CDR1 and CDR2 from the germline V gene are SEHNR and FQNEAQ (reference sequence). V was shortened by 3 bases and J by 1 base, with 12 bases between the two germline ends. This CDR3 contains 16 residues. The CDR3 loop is CASSLAGILNTGELFF. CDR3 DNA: TGTGCCAGCAGCTTGGCAGGGATCCTGAACACCGGGGAGCTGTTTTTT.

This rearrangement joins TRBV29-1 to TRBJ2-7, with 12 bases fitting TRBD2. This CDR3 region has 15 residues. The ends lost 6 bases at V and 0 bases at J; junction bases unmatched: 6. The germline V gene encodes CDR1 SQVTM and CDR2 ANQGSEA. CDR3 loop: CSVGTSGRNSYEQYF. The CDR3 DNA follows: TGCAGCGTGGGGACTAGCGGGCGTAACTCCTACGAGCAGTACTTC.

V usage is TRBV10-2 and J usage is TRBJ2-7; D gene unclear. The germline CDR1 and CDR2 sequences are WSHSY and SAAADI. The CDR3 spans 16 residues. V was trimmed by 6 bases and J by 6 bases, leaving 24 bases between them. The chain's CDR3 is CASRGPSSARVLEQYF. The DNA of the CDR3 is TGCGCCAGCAGGGGCCCATCGTCAGCCCGGGTACTCGAGCAGTACTTC.

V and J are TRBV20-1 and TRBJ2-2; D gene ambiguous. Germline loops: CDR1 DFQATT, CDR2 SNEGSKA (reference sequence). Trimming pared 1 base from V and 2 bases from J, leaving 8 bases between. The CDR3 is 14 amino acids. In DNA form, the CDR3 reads TGCAGTGCTAGAGGATCTGAAAACACCGGGGAGCTGTTTTTT. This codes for CSARGSENTGELFF.

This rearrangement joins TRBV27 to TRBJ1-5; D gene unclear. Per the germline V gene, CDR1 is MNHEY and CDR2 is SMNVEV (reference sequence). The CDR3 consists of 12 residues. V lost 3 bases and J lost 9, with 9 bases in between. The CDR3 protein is CASSFGSGPQHF. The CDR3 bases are TGTGCCAGCAGTTTCGGCTCGGGGCCCCAGCATTTT.

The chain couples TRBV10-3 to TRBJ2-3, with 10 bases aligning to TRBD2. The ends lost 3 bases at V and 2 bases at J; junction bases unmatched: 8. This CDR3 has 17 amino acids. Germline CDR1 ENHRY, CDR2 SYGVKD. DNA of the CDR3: TGTGCCATCAGTGAACTCGGGACTAGCGAATACACAGATACGCAGTATTTT. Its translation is CAISELGTSEYTDTQYF.

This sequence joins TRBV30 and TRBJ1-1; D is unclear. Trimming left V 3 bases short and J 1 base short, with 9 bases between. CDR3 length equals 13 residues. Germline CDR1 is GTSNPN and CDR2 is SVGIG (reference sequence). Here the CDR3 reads CAWSWLGNTEAFF. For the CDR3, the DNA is TGTGCCTGGAGCTGGTTGGGGAACACTGAAGCTTTCTTT.

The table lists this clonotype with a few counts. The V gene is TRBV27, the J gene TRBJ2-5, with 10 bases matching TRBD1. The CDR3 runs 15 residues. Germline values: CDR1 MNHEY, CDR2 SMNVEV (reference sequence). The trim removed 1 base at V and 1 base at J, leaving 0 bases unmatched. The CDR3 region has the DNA TGTGCCAGCAGTTTATGGACAGGGGGCCAAGAGACCCAGTACTTC. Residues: CASSLWTGGQETQYF.

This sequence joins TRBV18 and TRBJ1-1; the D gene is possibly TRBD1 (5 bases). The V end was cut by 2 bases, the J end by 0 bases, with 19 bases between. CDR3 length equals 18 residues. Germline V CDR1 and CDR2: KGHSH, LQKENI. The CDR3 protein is CASSPKGPGTEMNTEAFF. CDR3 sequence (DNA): TGTGCCAGCTCACCAAAAGGTCCCGGGACGGAGATGAACACTGAAGCTTTCTTT.